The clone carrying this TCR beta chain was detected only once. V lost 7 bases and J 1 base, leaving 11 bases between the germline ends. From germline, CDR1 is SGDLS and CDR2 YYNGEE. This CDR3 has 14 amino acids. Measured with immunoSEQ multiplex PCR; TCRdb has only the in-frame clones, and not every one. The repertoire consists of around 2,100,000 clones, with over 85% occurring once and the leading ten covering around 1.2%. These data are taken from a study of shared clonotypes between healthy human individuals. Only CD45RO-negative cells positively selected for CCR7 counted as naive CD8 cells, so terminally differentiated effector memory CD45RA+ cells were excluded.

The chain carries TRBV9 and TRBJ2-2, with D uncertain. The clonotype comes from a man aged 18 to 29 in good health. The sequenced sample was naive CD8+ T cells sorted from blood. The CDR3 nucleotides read TGTGCCAGCTCTTTGGGGTGGAACACCGGGGAGCTGTTTTTT. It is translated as CASSLGWNTGELFF.